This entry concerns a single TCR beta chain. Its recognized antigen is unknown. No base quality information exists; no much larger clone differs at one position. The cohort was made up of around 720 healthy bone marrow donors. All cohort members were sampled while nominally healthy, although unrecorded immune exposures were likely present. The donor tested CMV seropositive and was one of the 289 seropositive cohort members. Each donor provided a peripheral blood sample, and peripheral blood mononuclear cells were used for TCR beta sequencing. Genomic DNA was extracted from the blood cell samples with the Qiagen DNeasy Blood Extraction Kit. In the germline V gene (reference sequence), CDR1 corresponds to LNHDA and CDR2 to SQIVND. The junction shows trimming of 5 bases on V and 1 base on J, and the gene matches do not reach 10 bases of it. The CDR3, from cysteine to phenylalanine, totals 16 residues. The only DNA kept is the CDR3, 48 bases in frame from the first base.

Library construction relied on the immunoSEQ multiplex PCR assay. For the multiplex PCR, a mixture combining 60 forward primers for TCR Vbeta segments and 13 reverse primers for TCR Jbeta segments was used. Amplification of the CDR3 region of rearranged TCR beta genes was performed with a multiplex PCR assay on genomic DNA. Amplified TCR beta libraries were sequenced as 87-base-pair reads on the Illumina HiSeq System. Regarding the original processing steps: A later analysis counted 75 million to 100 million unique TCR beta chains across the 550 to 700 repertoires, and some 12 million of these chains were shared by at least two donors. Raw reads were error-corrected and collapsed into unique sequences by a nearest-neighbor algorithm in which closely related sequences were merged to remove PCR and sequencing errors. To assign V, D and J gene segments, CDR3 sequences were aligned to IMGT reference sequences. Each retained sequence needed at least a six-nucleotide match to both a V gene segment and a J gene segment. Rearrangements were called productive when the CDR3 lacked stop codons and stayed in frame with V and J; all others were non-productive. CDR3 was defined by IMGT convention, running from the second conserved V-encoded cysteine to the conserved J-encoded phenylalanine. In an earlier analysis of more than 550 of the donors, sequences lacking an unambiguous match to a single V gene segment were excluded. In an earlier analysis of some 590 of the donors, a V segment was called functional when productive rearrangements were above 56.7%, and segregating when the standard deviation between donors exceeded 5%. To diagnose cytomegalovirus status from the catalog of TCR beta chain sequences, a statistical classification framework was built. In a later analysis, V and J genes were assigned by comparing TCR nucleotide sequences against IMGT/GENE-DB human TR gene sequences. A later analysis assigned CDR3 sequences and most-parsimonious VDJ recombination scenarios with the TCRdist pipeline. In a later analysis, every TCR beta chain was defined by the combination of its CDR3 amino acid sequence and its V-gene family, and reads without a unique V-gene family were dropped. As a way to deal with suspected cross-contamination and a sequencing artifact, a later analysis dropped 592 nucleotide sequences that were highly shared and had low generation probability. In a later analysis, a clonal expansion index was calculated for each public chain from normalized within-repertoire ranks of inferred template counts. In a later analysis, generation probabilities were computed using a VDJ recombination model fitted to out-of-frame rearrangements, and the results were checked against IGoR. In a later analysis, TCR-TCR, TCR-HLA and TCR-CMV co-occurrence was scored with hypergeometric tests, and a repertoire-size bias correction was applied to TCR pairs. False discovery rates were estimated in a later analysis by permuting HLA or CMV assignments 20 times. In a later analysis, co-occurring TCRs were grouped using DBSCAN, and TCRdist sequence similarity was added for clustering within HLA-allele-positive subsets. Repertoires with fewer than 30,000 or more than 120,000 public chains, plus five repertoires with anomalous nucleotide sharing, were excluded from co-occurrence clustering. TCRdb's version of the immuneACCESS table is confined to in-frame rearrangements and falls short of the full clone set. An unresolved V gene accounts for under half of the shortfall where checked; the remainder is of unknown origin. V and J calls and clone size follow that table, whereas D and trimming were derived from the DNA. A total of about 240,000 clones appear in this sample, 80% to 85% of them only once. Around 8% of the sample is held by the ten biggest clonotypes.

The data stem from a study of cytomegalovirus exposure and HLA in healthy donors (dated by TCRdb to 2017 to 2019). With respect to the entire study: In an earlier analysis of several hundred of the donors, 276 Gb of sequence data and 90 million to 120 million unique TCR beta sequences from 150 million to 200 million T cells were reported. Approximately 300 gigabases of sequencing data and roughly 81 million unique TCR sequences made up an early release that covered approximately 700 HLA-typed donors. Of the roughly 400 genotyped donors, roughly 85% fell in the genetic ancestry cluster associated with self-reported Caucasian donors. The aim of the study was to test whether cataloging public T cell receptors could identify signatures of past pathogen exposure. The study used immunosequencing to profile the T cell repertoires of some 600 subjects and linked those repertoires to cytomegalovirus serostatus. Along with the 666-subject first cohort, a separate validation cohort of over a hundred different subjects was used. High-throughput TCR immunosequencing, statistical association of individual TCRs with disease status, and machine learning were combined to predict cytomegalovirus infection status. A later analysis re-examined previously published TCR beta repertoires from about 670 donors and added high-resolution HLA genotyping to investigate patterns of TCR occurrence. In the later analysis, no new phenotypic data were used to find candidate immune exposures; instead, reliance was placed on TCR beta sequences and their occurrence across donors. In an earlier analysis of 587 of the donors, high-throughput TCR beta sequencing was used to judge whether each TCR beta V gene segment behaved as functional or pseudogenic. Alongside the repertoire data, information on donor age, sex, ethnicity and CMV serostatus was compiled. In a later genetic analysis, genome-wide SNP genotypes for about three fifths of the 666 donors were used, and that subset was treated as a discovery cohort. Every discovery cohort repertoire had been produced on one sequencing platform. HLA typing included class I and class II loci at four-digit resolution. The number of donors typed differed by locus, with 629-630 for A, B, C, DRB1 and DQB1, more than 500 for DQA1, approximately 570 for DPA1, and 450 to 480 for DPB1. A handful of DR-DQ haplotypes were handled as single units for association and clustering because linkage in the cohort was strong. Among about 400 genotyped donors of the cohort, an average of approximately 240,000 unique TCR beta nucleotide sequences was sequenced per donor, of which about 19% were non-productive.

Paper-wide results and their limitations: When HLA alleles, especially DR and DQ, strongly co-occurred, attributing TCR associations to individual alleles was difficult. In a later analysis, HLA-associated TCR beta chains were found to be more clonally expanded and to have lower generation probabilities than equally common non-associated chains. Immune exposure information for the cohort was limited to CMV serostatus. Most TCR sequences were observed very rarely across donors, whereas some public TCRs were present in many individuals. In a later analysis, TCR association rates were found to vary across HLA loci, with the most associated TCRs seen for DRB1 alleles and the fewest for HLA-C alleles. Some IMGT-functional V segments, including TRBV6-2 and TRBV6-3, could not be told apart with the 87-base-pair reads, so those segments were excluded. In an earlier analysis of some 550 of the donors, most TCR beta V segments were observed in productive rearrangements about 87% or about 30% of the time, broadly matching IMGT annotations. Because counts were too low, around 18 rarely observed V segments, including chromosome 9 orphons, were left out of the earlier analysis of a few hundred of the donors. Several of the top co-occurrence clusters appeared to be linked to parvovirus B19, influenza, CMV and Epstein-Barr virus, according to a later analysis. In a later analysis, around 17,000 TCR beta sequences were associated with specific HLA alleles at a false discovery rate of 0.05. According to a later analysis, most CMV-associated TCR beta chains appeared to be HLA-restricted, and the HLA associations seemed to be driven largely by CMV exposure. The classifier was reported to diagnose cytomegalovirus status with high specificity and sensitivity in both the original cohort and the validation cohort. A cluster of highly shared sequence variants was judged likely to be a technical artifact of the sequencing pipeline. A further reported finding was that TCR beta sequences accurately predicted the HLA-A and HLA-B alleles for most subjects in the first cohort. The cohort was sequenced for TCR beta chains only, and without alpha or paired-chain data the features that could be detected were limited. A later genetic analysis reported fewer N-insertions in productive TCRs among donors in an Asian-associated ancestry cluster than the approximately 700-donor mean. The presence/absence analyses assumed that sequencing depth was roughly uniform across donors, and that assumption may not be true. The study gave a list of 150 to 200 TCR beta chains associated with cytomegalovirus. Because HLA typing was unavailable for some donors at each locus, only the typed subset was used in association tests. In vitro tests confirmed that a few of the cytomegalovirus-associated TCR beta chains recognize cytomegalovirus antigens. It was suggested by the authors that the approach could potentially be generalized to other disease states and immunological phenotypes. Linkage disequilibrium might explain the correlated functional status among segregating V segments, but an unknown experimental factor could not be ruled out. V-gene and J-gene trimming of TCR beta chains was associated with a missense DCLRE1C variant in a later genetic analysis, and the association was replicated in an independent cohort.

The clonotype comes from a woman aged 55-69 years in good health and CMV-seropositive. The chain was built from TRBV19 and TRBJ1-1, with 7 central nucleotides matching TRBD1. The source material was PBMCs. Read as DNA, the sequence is TGTGCCAGTAGTGGGGACAGTCGATGGGGGAACACTGAAGCTTTCTTT. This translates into CASSGDSRWGNTEAFF. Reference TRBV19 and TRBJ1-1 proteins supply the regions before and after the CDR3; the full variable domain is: DGGITQSPKYLFRKEGQNVTLSCEQNLNHDAMYWYRQDPGQGLRLIYYSQIVNDFQKGDIAEGYSVSREKKESFPLTVTSAQKNPTAFYLCASSGDSRWGNTEAFFGQGTRLTVV.